What follows are 29 T cell receptor beta chains derived from one specimen sequenced in a study of cytomegalovirus exposure and HLA in healthy donors. This PCR relied on a set of 60 Vbeta primers and 13 Jbeta primers. The data were produced by immunoSEQ multiplex PCR, yet TCRdb's version contains in-frame clones alone and is incomplete. The data show 90,000 or so clones, 60% to 80% seen once. Sequenced input: PBMCs. These receptor sequences come from a boy aged 5-17 years in good health and CMV-seronegative.

The chain is built from TRBV9 and TRBJ2-7, with D tentatively TRBD2 (5 bases). The CDR3 is made up of 14 amino acids. Between the trimmed V and J ends, which lost 0 bases and 0 bases, there was a span of 7 bases. Germline lookup yields CDR1 SGDLS and CDR2 YYNGEE. CDR3 in amino acids: CASSVAGLSYEQYF. The CDR3 DNA sequence: TGTGCCAGCAGCGTAGCAGGACTCTCCTACGAGCAGTACTTC.

This clone occurred once. This chain connects TRBV27 to TRBJ2-3; 11 positions match TRBD2. Trimming at V came to 6 bases and at J to 3 bases, leaving 2 bases not matched to a gene. The CDR3 spans 14 residues. CDR1 MNHEY and CDR2 SMNVEV come from the germline V gene (reference sequence). The CDR3 is CASRGLAVTDTQYF. DNA of the CDR3: TGTGCCAGCAGGGGACTAGCGGTAACAGATACGCAGTATTTT.

This clone has a single count. The rearrangement uses TRBV28 and TRBJ2-5; perhaps TRBD2 as D (5 bases). With 6 bases removed from V and 7 bases from J, the gap between germline ends came to 12 bases. The germline V gene has CDR1 MDHEN and CDR2 SYDVKM. This CDR3 contains 12 residues. DNA for the CDR3: TGTGCCAGCAGGCGGACGGGGAGGACCCAGTACTTC. Its protein product is CASRRTGRTQYF.

V gene TRBV10-3 combines with J gene TRBJ2-1, with 10 bases that match TRBD2. This CDR3 contains 15 residues. The trim removed 7 bases at V and 10 bases at J, leaving 13 bases unmatched. Looked up from germline, CDR1 is ENHRY and CDR2 is SYGVKD. The CDR3 DNA is TGTGCCATCAATGGTGAGTCTAGCGGGAGAGGCGAGCAGTTCTTC. Translated, it gives CAINGESSGRGEQFF.

The CDR3, as DNA: TGTGCCAGTAAGACAGGGTCCGCTGGAAACACCATATATTTT. This translates into CASKTGSAGNTIYF. J is TRBJ1-3 and V is TRBV19; TRBD1 matches at 7 bases. Germline CDR1 LNHDA, CDR2 SQIVND (reference sequence). The CDR3 sequence is 14 residues long. V was pared by 7 bases and J by 2 bases, with 5 bases of the junction left unmatched. Based on the CDR3 plus reference TRBV19 and TRBJ1-3, the full variable domain is DGGITQSPKYLFRKEGQNVTLSCEQNLNHDAMYWYRQDPGQGLRLIYYSQIVNDFQKGDIAEGYSVSREKKESFPLTVTSAQKNPTAFYLCASKTGSAGNTIYFGEGSWLTVV.

This clone was observed a few times. V gene TRBV29-1 combines with J gene TRBJ2-7; 9 bases are shared with TRBD1. Germline V CDR1 and CDR2: SQVTM, ANQGSEA. The CDR3 is 12 amino acids. The J segment lost 3 bases and the V segment lost 7 bases, leaving 4 bases of the junction unmatched. In DNA form, the CDR3 reads TGCAGCGCCGGGACAGGGTTCTACGAGCAGTACTTC. It yields the protein CSAGTGFYEQYF.

This chain uses TRBV7-2 with TRBJ2-7, with 7 bases that match TRBD1. Germline V gene sequence: CDR1 SGHTA, CDR2 FQGNSA. V was clipped by 6 bases and J by 4 bases; unmatched bases: 9. CDR3 length: 14 amino acids. The CDR3 region is CASSRALQGYEQYF. The CDR3 nucleotides are TGTGCCAGCAGTCGAGCTCTACAGGGGTACGAGCAGTACTTC.

This clone has a handful of counts. The chain combines TRBV28 with TRBJ1-2, with D possibly TRBD1 on 6 matching bases. Trimming cost V 5 bases and J 4 bases, with 11 bases left between them. The germline V gene encodes CDR1 MDHEN and CDR2 SYDVKM. The CDR3 covers 13 residues. The CDR3 is CASSPTGIYGYTF. As DNA, the CDR3 is TGTGCCAGCAGTCCGACAGGAATCTATGGCTACACCTTC.

CDR3 sequence: CASSQGGNYGYTF. CDR3 in DNA: TGTGCCAGCAGTCAGGGGGGAAACTATGGCTACACCTTC. V and J are TRBV6-5 and TRBJ1-2; 7 nucleotides align to TRBD1. CDR3 length: 13 residues. The V gene's germline CDR1 is MNHEY and CDR2 SVGAGI. V gave up 5 bases and J gave up 2 bases; unmatched junction bases: 2.

The rearrangement links TRBV19 to TRBJ1-1; D not resolved. Germline loops: CDR1 LNHDA, CDR2 SQIVND (reference sequence). The V gene lost 5 bases and the J gene lost 1 base, with 8 bases spanning the gap. CDR3 size: 13 residues. Written as DNA, the CDR3 is TGTGCCAGTAGTCTCCGGGGGAACACTGAAGCTTTCTTT. It translates to CASSLRGNTEAFF.

This clone was seen a few times. This rearrangement joins TRBV10-2 to TRBJ2-1; D possibly corresponds to TRBD2 (5 bases). The ends were cut back, 3 bases at V and 0 bases at J, with 6 bases in the middle. This CDR3 region has 14 residues. In germline, CDR1 is WSHSY, CDR2 SAAADI. CDR3 nucleotide sequence: TGCGCCAGCAGTGAAGGGAGCTCCTACAATGAGCAGTTCTTC. It is translated as CASSEGSSYNEQFF.

This sequence joins TRBV5-6 and TRBJ1-2; 9 nucleotides align to TRBD1. The CDR3 contains 14 residues. V was pared by 4 bases and J by 3 bases, with 4 bases of the junction left unmatched. Looked up from germline, CDR1 is SGHDT and CDR2 is YYEEEE. CDR3 protein: CASSPGTGYYGYTF. CDR3 in DNA: TGTGCCAGCAGCCCAGGGACAGGGTACTATGGCTACACCTTC.

Points on this clone: At the DNA level, this CDR3 is encoded by other sequences in the same sample as well. In nucleotides, the CDR3 is TGTGCCAGTAGTCAGGGTAATCAGCCCCAGCATTTT. This translates into CASSQGNQPQHF. The rearrangement links TRBV19 to TRBJ1-5; possibly TRBD1 for D (5 bases). The germline V and J ends were trimmed by 5 bases and 4 bases, with 6 bases remaining between them. The CDR3 covers 12 residues. Looked up from germline, CDR1 is LNHDA and CDR2 is SQIVND (reference sequence).

The chain has TRBV28 and TRBJ1-2, with D unclear. The CDR3 runs 10 residues. V was trimmed by 4 bases and J by 6 bases, leaving 3 bases between them. Germline V gene sequence: CDR1 MDHEN, CDR2 SYDVKM. The CDR3 protein is CASSSNGYTF. The CDR3 DNA reads as TGTGCCAGCAGTTCTAATGGCTACACCTTC.

J is TRBJ2-1 and V is TRBV4-1; D is unresolved. This CDR3 region has 11 residues. CDR1 is MGHRA and CDR2 is YSYEKL in the germline V gene. The germline V and J ends were trimmed by 3 bases and 9 bases, with 6 bases remaining between them. The CDR3 region is CASSHRSEQFF. CDR3 coding DNA: TGCGCCAGCAGCCACAGAAGTGAGCAGTTCTTC.

The CDR3 DNA reads as TGTGCCTGGAGTGCAGGGGGCGGCGGAGGCTACACCTTC. It specifies CAWSAGGGGGYTF. The chain uses TRBV30 and TRBJ1-2; TRBD1 matches 8 bases. CDR1 is GTSNPN, CDR2 SVGIG, per germline (reference sequence). V was pared by 1 base and J by 8 bases, with 6 bases of the junction left unmatched. CDR3 size: 13 residues.

The chain is built from TRBV27 and TRBJ2-1; the match to TRBD2 covers 9 bases. The ends lost 8 bases at V and 9 bases at J; junction bases unmatched: 8. The CDR3 is made up of 13 amino acids. In germline, CDR1 is MNHEY, CDR2 SMNVEV (reference sequence). This chain's CDR3 is CASGASGVIEQFF. The CDR3 region has the DNA TGTGCCAGCGGGGCTAGCGGGGTGATTGAGCAGTTCTTC.

This sequence joins TRBV2 and TRBJ1-3; 9 nucleotides match TRBD1. J was trimmed by 4 bases and V by 4 bases; bases with no gene match: 5. The CDR3 loop spans 15 amino acids. Germline values: CDR1 SNHLY, CDR2 FYNNEI. CDR3 residues: CASSVQGAGGNTIYF. In DNA form, the CDR3 reads TGTGCCAGCAGTGTACAGGGGGCTGGCGGAAACACCATATATTTT.

The chain links TRBV18 to TRBJ2-7; D uncertain. This CDR3 spans 14 amino acids. The V gene's germline CDR1 is KGHSH and CDR2 LQKENI. V shed 0 bases and J shed 4 bases, with 10 bases lying between them. The CDR3 reads CASSPPLALYEQYF. The CDR3, as DNA: TGTGCCAGCTCACCACCGTTAGCACTTTACGAGCAGTACTTC.

This sequence joins TRBV18 and TRBJ1-1; D gene uncertain. Trimming stripped 4 bases from V and 2 bases from J, with 8 bases between. CDR1 and CDR2 (germline): KGHSH, LQKENI. This CDR3 region has 13 residues. CDR3 in amino acids: CASSQEFNTEAFF. CDR3 nucleotide sequence: TGTGCCAGCTCACAGGAGTTTAACACTGAAGCTTTCTTT.

This clone appeared a few times. The chain is built from TRBV6-5 and TRBJ2-2, with D perhaps TRBD2 (5 bases). CDR1 is MNHEY and CDR2 is SVGAGI in the germline V gene. CDR3 length: 12 residues. Trimming took off 2 bases at V and 7 bases at J, with 5 bases between the two ends. The CDR3 region is CASSYRDGELFF. The CDR3 DNA is TGTGCCAGCAGTTACCGGGACGGGGAGCTGTTTTTT.

This clone was seen only once. The gene calls are TRBV29-1 and TRBJ1-1; D might be TRBD1 (5 bases). Germline values: CDR1 SQVTM, CDR2 ANQGSEA. The CDR3 totals 14 residues. Trimming shortened V by 3 bases and J by 1 base, and 12 bases separated the two germline ends. The CDR3 sequence: CSVDPRGGNTEAFF. CDR3 nucleotides: TGCAGCGTTGACCCGCGGGGGGGGAACACTGAAGCTTTCTTT.

This clone has only one observation. V gene TRBV9 combines with J gene TRBJ1-2; tentative D call: TRBD1 (5 bases). The CDR3 covers 12 residues. Per germline, CDR1 SGDLS and CDR2 YYNGEE. Between the trimmed V and J ends, which lost 4 bases and 6 bases, there was a span of 10 bases. The CDR3 nucleotides read TGTGCCAGCAGCTTCCGGGGGGATGGCTACACCTTC. This gives the protein CASSFRGDGYTF.

V and J are TRBV5-1 and TRBJ1-1; 7 positions agree with TRBD1. CDR1 is SGHRS, CDR2 YFSETQ, per germline. V gave up 0 bases and J gave up 1 base; unmatched junction bases: 12. The CDR3 is 18 amino acids. The DNA for the CDR3 is TGCGCCAGCAGCTTGGGGTTGCGACAGGGAGGATGGAACACTGAAGCTTTCTTT. Residues: CASSLGLRQGGWNTEAFF.

This clone was counted a single time. This sequence joins TRBV6-5 and TRBJ1-5; D gene ambiguous. This CDR3 comprises 14 residues. Per the germline V gene, CDR1 is MNHEY and CDR2 is SVGAGI. Trimming cost V 6 bases and J 0 bases, with 9 bases left between them. CDR3 sequence reads: CASREINSNQPQHF. CDR3 DNA sequence: TGTGCCAGCAGGGAGATAAATAGCAATCAGCCCCAGCATTTT.

V is TRBV2 and J is TRBJ2-5, with TRBD2 matching over 9 bases. The germline CDR1 and CDR2 sequences are SNHLY and FYNNEI. The J segment lost 1 base and the V segment lost 11 bases, leaving 5 bases of the junction unmatched. The CDR3 totals 13 residues. This CDR3 is CAGQRGVQETQYF. The DNA for the CDR3 is TGTGCCGGTCAGCGGGGGGTCCAAGAGACCCAGTACTTC.

This rearrangement joins TRBV29-1 to TRBJ1-1; 7 nucleotides line up with TRBD1. CDR3 size: 13 residues. V lost 7 bases to trimming and J lost 1 base; unmatched junction nucleotides: 6. Germline assignment: CDR1 SQVTM and CDR2 ANQGSEA. Here the CDR3 DNA reads TGCAGCGCGTCTACAGGGGCGAACACTGAAGCTTTCTTT. Amino acid sequence: CSASTGANTEAFF.

The chain is built from TRBV6-1 and TRBJ1-5, with D hard to call. Looked up from germline, CDR1 is MNHNS and CDR2 is SASEGT. This CDR3 comprises 13 residues. Trimming stripped 7 bases from V and 4 bases from J, with 11 bases between. The CDR3 reads CASNPTQNQPQHF. DNA for the CDR3: TGTGCCAGCAATCCAACACAGAATCAGCCCCAGCATTTT.

The chain combines TRBV28 with TRBJ2-7; TRBD1 aligns across 8 bases. Looked up from germline, CDR1 is MDHEN and CDR2 is SYDVKM. With V trimmed by 4 bases and J by 4 bases, 15 bases remained unmatched. The CDR3 covers 17 residues. In DNA, the CDR3 is TGTGCCAGCAGTTCCCGAAAGTCTCCCGGGACAGGATACGAGCAGTACTTC. As protein: CASSSRKSPGTGYEQYF.